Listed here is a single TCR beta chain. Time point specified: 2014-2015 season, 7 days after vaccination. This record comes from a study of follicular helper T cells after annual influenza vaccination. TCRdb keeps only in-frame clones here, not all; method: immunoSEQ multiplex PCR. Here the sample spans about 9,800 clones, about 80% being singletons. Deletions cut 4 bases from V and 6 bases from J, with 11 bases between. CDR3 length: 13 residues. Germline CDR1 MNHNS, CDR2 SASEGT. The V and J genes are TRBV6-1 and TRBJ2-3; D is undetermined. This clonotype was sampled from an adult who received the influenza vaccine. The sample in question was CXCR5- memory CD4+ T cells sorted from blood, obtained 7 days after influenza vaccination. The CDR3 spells CASSGPDRDTQYF. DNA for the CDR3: TGTGCCAGCAGTGGCCCGGACCGGGATACGCAGTATTTT.